The present T cell receptor beta chain was sequenced within a study of high-grade serous ovarian cancer treatment subgroups. On the study more broadly: Samples averaged approximately 14,000 reads and roughly 7,500 unique TCR beta rearrangements.

The tumor samples were collected prior to definitive surgery or chemotherapy. Method: immunoSEQ multiplex PCR; TCRdb's copy keeps in-frame clones and lacks some. Of 25,000 to 30,000 clones listed, around 80% were seen once; the top ten hold 2% to 2.5%. The germline gives CDR1 GTSNPN, CDR2 SVGIG (reference sequence). This CDR3 spans 16 amino acids. Deletions cut 4 bases from V and 3 bases from J, with 21 bases between. The sequencing input was tumor tissue. This chain connects TRBV30 to TRBJ2-5; perhaps TRBD1 as D (6 bases). This receptor was obtained from a human donor with high-grade serous ovarian cancer. CDR3 in DNA: TGTGCCTGGAAAGAGACAGGAAGGTGGGGTAAAGAGACCCAGTACTTC. Translating it yields CAWKETGRWGKETQYF.